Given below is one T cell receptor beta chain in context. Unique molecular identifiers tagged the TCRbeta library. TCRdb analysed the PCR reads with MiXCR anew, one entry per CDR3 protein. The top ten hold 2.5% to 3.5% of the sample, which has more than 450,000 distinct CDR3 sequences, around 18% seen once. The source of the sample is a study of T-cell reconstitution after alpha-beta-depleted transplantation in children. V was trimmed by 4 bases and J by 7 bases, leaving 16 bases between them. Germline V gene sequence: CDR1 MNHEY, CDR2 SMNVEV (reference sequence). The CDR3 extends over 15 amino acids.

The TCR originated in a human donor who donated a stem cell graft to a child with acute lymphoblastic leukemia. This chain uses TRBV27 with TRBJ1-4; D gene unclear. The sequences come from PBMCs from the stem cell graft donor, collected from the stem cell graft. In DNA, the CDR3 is TGTGCCAGCAGTTCCCCGAGGAGGGCGGGTGAAAAACTGTTTTTT. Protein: CASSSPRRAGEKLFF.